Sequencing of this T cell receptor beta chain was carried out in a study of T cell responses to AZD1222 COVID-19 vaccine. Study summary: Second doses at about 4 or about 12 weeks were pooled. General study results and limits: Researchers took repertoire samples only after the peak T cell response had come.

Comments on this clone: Its antigen is not identified.

Generated by immunoSEQ multiplex PCR, the TCRdb table keeps only in-frame clones and is missing some. The table has more than 150,000 clones, about 94% seen once. Looked up from germline, CDR1 is MDHEN and CDR2 is SYDVKM. V lost 5 bases and J lost 3, with 10 bases in between. This CDR3 has 14 amino acids. This TCR came from an adult in good health. The material sequenced was peripheral blood, taken on day 0 of AZD1222 vaccination. J is TRBJ1-4 and V is TRBV28; D gene uncertain. The CDR3 DNA reads as TGTGCCAGCAGTCCCCGGCGGGCTAATGAAAAACTGTTTTTT. Translated, it gives CASSPRRANEKLFF.